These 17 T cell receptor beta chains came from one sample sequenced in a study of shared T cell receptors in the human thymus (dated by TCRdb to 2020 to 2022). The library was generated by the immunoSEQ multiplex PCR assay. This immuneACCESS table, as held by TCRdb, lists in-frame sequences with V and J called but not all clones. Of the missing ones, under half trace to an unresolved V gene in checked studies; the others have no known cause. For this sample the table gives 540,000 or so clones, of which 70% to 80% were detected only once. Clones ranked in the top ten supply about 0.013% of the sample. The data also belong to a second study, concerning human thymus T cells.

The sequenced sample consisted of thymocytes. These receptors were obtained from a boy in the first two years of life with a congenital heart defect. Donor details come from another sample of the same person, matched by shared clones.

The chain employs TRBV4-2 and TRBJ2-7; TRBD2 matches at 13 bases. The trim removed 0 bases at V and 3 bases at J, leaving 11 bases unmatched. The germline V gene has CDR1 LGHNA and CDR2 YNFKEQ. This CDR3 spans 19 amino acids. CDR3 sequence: CASSQDLGVGLAGDYEQYF. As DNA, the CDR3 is TGTGCCAGCAGCCAAGATCTTGGCGTCGGACTAGCGGGGGACTACGAGCAGTACTTC.

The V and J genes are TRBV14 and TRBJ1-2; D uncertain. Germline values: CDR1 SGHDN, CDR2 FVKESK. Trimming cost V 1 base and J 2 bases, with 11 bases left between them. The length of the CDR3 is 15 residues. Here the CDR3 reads CASSQGAEVNYGYTF. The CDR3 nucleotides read TGTGCCAGCAGCCAAGGGGCGGAGGTAAACTATGGCTACACCTTC.

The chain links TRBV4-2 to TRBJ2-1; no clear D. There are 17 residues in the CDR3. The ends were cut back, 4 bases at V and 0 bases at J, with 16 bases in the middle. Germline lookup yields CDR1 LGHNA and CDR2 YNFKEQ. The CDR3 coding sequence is TGTGCCAGCAGCCCTAAGAGGCCCACGAGCTCCTACAATGAGCAGTTCTTC. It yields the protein CASSPKRPTSSYNEQFF.

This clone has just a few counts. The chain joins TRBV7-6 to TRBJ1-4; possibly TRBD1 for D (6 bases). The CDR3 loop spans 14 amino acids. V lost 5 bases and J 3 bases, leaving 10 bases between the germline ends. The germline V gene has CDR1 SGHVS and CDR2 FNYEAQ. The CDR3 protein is CASSTDSPNEKLFF. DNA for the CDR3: TGTGCCAGCAGCACGGACAGCCCTAATGAAAAACTGTTTTTT.

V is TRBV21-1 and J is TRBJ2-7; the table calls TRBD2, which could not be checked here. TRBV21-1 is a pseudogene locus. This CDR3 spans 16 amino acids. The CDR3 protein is CASSKGRTSGSYEQYF. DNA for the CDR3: TGTGCCAGCAGCAAAGGGCGGACTAGCGGGTCGTACGAGCAGTACTTC.

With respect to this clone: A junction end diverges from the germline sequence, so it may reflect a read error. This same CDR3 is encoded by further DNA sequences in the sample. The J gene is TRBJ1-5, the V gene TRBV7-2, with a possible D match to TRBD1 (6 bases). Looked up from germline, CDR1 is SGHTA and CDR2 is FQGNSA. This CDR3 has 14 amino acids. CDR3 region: CASSLETGSQPQHF. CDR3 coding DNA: TGCGCCAGCAGCTTGGAAACAGGGAGTCAGCCCCAGCATTTT.

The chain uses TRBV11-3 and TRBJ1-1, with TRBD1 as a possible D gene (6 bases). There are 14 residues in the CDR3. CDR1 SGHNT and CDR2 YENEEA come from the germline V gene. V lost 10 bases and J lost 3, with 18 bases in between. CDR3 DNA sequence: TGTGCCACCACCCAAGGGGGGGAACACACTGAAGCTTTCTTT. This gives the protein CATTQGGEHTEAFF.

DNA for the CDR3: TGTGCCAGCAGTCCCGGGACAGGGTTCTCCTACGAGCAGTACTTC. This sequence encodes CASSPGTGFSYEQYF. The chain couples TRBV6-1 to TRBJ2-7; TRBD1 matches at 9 bases. Germline values: CDR1 MNHNS, CDR2 SASEGT. The V segment lost 5 bases and the J segment 0 bases; nucleotides outside the gene matches: 5. This CDR3 is built from 15 residues.

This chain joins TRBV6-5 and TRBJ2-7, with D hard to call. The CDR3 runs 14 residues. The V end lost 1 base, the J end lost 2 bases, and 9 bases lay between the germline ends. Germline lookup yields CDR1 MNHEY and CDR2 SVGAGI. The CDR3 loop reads CASSYFPGTYEQYF. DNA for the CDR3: TGTGCCAGCAGTTACTTCCCGGGTACCTACGAGCAGTACTTC.

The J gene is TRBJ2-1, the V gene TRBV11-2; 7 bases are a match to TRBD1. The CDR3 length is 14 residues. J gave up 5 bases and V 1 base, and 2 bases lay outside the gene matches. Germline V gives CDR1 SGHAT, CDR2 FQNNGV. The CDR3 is CASSLGQGNNEQFF. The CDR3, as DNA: TGTGCCAGCAGCTTAGGACAGGGAAACAATGAGCAGTTCTTC.

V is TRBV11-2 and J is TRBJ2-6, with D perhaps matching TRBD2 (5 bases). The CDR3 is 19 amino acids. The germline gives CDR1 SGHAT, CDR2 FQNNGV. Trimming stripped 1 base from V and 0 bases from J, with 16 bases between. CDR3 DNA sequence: TGTGCCAGCAGCTTAGGGTCGGGAAGATGGCTCTCTGGGGCCAACGTCCTGACTTTC. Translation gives CASSLGSGRWLSGANVLTF.

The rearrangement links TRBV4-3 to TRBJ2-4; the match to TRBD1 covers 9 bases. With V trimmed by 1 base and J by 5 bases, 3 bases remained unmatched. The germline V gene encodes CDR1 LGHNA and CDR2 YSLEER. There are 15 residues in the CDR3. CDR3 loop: CASSQVRTGENIQYF. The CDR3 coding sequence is TGCGCCAGCAGCCAAGTCCGGACAGGGGAAAACATTCAGTACTTC.

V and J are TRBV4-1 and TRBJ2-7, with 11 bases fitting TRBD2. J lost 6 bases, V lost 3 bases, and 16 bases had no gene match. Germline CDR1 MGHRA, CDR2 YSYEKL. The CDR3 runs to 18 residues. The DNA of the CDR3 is TGCGCCAGCAGCCAGGGGCTAGCGGGAGGTTGGCCTCTCGGCGAGCAGTACTTC. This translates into CASSQGLAGGWPLGEQYF.

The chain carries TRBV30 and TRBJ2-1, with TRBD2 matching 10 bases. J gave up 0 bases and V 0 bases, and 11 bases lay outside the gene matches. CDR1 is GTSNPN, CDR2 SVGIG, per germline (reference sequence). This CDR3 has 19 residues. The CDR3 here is CAWSVRSSGRPPSYNEQFF. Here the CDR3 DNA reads TGTGCCTGGAGTGTAAGGAGTAGCGGGAGGCCTCCCTCCTACAATGAGCAGTTCTTC.

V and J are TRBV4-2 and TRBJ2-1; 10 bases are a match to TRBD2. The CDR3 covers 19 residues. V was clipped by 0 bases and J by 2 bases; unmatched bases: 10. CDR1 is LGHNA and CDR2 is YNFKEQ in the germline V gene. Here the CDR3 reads CASSQEPKREGQAYNEQFF. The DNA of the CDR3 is TGTGCCAGCAGCCAAGAACCCAAGCGGGAGGGCCAGGCCTACAATGAGCAGTTCTTC.

The CDR3 DNA sequence: TGTGCCAGCAGCCAAGTCTTCTCTGGGGCCAACGTCCTGACTTTC. Encoded protein: CASSQVFSGANVLTF. The chain uses TRBV14 and TRBJ2-6, with unresolved D. CDR1 is SGHDN, CDR2 FVKESK, per germline. CDR3 length: 15 amino acids. Trimming took 1 base from V and 0 from J, leaving 4 bases between them.

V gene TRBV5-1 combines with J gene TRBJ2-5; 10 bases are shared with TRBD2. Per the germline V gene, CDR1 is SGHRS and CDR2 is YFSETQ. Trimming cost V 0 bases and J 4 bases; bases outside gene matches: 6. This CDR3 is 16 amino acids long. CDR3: CASSLASSGSTETQYF. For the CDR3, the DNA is TGCGCCAGCAGCTTGGCCTCTAGCGGGAGTACAGAGACCCAGTACTTC.